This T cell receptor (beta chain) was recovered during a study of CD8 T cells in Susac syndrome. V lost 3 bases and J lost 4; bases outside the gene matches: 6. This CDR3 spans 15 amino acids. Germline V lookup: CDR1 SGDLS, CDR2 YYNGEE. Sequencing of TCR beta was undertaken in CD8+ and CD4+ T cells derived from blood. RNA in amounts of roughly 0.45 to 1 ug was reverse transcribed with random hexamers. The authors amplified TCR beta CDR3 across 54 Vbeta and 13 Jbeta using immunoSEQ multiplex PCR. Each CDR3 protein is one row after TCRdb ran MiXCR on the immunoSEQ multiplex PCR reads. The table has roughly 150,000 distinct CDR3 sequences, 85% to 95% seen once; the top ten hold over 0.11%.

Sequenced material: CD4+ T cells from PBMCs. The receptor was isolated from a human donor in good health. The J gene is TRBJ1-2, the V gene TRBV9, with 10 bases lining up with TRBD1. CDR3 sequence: CASSARGQGRYGYTF. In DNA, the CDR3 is TGTGCCAGCAGCGCGCGGGGACAGGGGCGCTATGGCTACACCTTC.